The next 31 T cell receptor beta chains were all read from a single sample in a study of T cell repertoires in ileal Crohn's disease. Assay used: immunoSEQ multiplex PCR; TCRdb lists only in-frame clones, some missing. The sample shows 15,000 to 20,000 clones, approximately 70% of them seen only once. Sample: ileal tissue. These receptors were collected from an adult with Crohn's disease.

The gene calls are TRBV7-9 and TRBJ2-5; D remains ambiguous. Germline V gene lookup returns CDR1 SEHNR and CDR2 FQNEAQ (reference sequence). Trimming removed 5 bases at V and 5 bases at J, with 12 bases between. The CDR3 is 13 amino acids. CDR3 in DNA: TGTGCCAGCAGCCCCCCCCATGCGGAGACCCAGTACTTC. Translated: CASSPPHAETQYF.

The rearrangement uses TRBV7-2 and TRBJ2-2; D remains ambiguous. The germline CDR1 and CDR2 sequences are SGHTA and FQGNSA. V lost 6 bases, J lost 5 bases, and 10 bases lay in between. The CDR3 spans 13 residues. The CDR3 coding sequence is TGTGCCAGCAGTTCCTATAGTACCGGGGAGCTGTTTTTT. This encodes CASSSYSTGELFF.

By sample fraction, this clone is medium-sized. This chain connects TRBV21-1 to TRBJ1-3. TRBV21-1 is termed a pseudogene. This CDR3 has 13 amino acids. The CDR3 here is CASLGGLGNTIYF. The CDR3 region has the DNA TGTGCCAGCTTAGGAGGCTTGGGAAACACCATATATTTT.

The DNA of the CDR3 is TGTGCCAGCAGGGTAGGGGGAGGGCCGACAGATACGCAGTATTTT. Translation gives CASRVGGGPTDTQYF. This rearrangement joins TRBV25-1 to TRBJ2-3; D perhaps matches TRBD2 (7 bases). The V end was cut by 6 bases, the J end by 3 bases, with 16 bases between. Germline CDR1 MGHDK, CDR2 SYGVNS. The CDR3 is made up of 15 amino acids. The full variable domain, its missing parts supplied by reference TRBV25-1 and TRBJ2-3, is EADIYQTPRYLVIGTGKKITLECSQTMGHDKMYWYQQDPGMELHLIHYSYGVNSTEKGDLSSESTVSRIRTEHFPLTLESARPSHTSQYLCASRVGGGPTDTQYFGPGTRLTVL.

The chain combines TRBV2 with TRBJ1-2; 9 bases match TRBD1. The CDR3 runs 13 residues. Germline V gene data show CDR1 as SNHLY and CDR2 as FYNNEI. Germline trimming cut 9 bases from V and 4 bases from J; bases unmatched to any gene: 6. CDR3: CASLQGAGYGYTF. The CDR3 DNA sequence: TGTGCCAGTTTACAGGGGGCGGGCTATGGCTACACCTTC.

The J gene is TRBJ2-5, the V gene TRBV6-1; TRBD2 might be the D (6 bases). Trimming cost V 4 bases and J 1 base, with 7 bases left between them. The V gene's germline CDR1 is MNHNS and CDR2 SASEGT. CDR3 length: 13 amino acids. This CDR3 reads CASSGEVQETQYF. The CDR3 DNA reads TGTGCCAGCAGTGGGGAGGTCCAAGAGACCCAGTACTTC.

Regarding this clone: The same CDR3 can be traced to other DNA sequences in this sample. The chain employs TRBV18 and TRBJ2-7; weak D call: TRBD1 (5 bases). Germline V CDR1 and CDR2: KGHSH, LQKENI. This CDR3 comprises 14 residues. V was cut by 0 bases and J by 2 bases, with 8 bases left in between. In nucleotides, the CDR3 is TGTGCCAGCTCACCACCGGACACCCCCTACGAGCAGTACTTC. Amino acid sequence: CASSPPDTPYEQYF.

The chain joins TRBV5-6 to TRBJ2-7; 8 positions agree with TRBD2. Germline lookup yields CDR1 SGHDT and CDR2 YYEEEE. J gave up 5 bases and V 4 bases, and 8 bases lay outside the gene matches. CDR3 size: 14 residues. The CDR3 here is CASSLRLAGNEQYF. CDR3 bases: TGTGCCAGCAGCCTCCGATTAGCGGGAAACGAGCAGTACTTC.

On this clone: The sample holds other DNA sequences that translate to the same CDR3. The chain couples TRBV5-1 to TRBJ2-5, with 7 bases matching TRBD2. Trimming at V came to 2 bases and at J to 2 bases, leaving 3 bases not matched to a gene. CDR3 size: 14 residues. Looked up from germline, CDR1 is SGHRS and CDR2 is YFSETQ. The CDR3 DNA reads TGCGCCAGCAGCTTCGGAGCGGGACAAGAGACCCAGTACTTC. Translation: CASSFGAGQETQYF. The complete variable domain, with remaining parts taken from reference TRBV5-1 and TRBJ2-5, reads KAGVTQTPRYLIKTRGQQVTLSCSPISGHRSVSWYQQTPGQGLQFLFEYFSETQRNKGNFPGRFSGRQFSNSRSEMNVSTLELGDSALYLCASSFGAGQETQYFGPGTRLLVL.

The CDR3 coding sequence is TGTGCCAGCAGCGTAGTCGGGGGGGTCCCCGATGAGCAGTTCTTC. Translated: CASSVVGGVPDEQFF. V and J are TRBV9 and TRBJ2-1; 8 bases are a match to TRBD2. Germline V CDR1 and CDR2: SGDLS, YYNGEE. The CDR3 totals 15 residues. The V and J ends lost 0 bases and 8 bases, in that order; junction bases with no gene match: 7. Supplemented by reference TRBV9 and TRBJ2-1, the full variable domain reads DSGVTQTPKHLITATGQRVTLRCSPRSGDLSVYWYQQSLDQGLQFLIQYYNGEERAKGNILERFSAQQFPDLHSELNLSSLELGDSALYFCASSVVGGVPDEQFFGPGTRLTVL.

The sample holds a few counts of this clone. The chain links TRBV6-4 to TRBJ2-7; perhaps TRBD2 as D (6 bases). Trimming left V 5 bases short and J 3 bases short, with 11 bases between. Germline CDR1 reads MRHNA; CDR2 reads SNTAGT. This CDR3 region has 13 residues. The CDR3 bases are TGTGCCAGCAGTCAAACCGGGGGCTACGAGCAGTACTTC. This sequence encodes CASSQTGGYEQYF.

This clone was counted a single time. This chain joins TRBV2 and TRBJ2-5, with 7 bases fitting TRBD2. With V trimmed by 10 bases and J by 1 base, 12 bases remained unmatched. There are 15 residues in the CDR3. Germline V gene sequence: CDR1 SNHLY, CDR2 FYNNEI. The CDR3 DNA sequence: TGTGCCACCAAGAGCGGGACCGGCTCCCAAGAGACCCAGTACTTC. Translating gives CATKSGTGSQETQYF. Based on the CDR3 plus reference TRBV2 and TRBJ2-5, the full variable domain is EPEVTQTPSHQVTQMGQEVILRCVPISNHLYFYWYRQILGQKVEFLVSFYNNEISEKSEIFDDQFSVERPDGSNFTLKIRSTKLEDSAMYFCATKSGTGSQETQYFGPGTRLLVL.

CDR3 protein: CASSSGLAGETQYF. In DNA form, the CDR3 reads TGTGCCAGCAGCTCGGGACTAGCCGGCGAGACCCAGTACTTC. The chain combines TRBV7-2 with TRBJ2-5; 9 nucleotides line up with TRBD2. Losses at the gene ends were 4 bases for V and 5 bases for J; bases not matched to a gene: 5. This CDR3 has 14 residues. CDR1 and CDR2 (germline): SGHTA, FQGNSA.

The chain uses TRBV6-5 and TRBJ1-2; a possible D gene is TRBD1 (6 bases). Trimming stripped 6 bases from V and 2 bases from J, with 16 bases between. From germline, CDR1 is MNHEY and CDR2 SVGAGI. This CDR3 region has 15 residues. CDR3 sequence (DNA): TGTGCCAGCAGGGCGAAGGACAGCCCGAACTATGGCTACACCTTC. Its protein is CASRAKDSPNYGYTF.

This clone has only one observation. CDR3 nucleotide sequence: TGTGCCAGCACCGCCACCTTAGGGGGTTACACTGAAGCTTTCTTT. It translates to CASTATLGGYTEAFF. This chain links TRBV6-5 with TRBJ1-1, with D tentatively TRBD1 (6 bases). V lost 7 bases and J lost 3, with 18 bases in between. Germline CDR1 MNHEY, CDR2 SVGAGI. The CDR3 has 15 amino acids.

V gene TRBV28 combines with J gene TRBJ1-2; 8 bases agree with TRBD1. Losses at the gene ends were 5 bases for V and 5 bases for J; bases not matched to a gene: 10. The CDR3 has 15 residues. Looked up from germline, CDR1 is MDHEN and CDR2 is SYDVKM. The CDR3 coding sequence is TGTGCCAGCAGTGCCACGACAGGGGCGGGTTATGGCTACACCTTC. This encodes CASSATTGAGYGYTF.

The sample holds a few counts of this clone. This sequence joins TRBV27 and TRBJ2-1; 9 nucleotides align to TRBD2. The CDR3 is 16 residues long. J lost 4 bases, V lost 2 bases, and 6 bases had no gene match. Per the germline V gene, CDR1 is MNHEY and CDR2 is SMNVEV (reference sequence). The CDR3 DNA is TGTGCCAGCAGTTTACTAGCGGGATTGGGATACAATGAGCAGTTCTTC. Translated: CASSLLAGLGYNEQFF.

By share of the sample, this clone is medium-sized. The chain recombines TRBV28 with TRBJ1-6; no firm D call. Germline assignment: CDR1 MDHEN and CDR2 SYDVKM. Trimming took off 3 bases at V and 8 bases at J, with 8 bases between the two ends. The CDR3 runs 13 residues. CDR3 DNA: TGTGCCAGCAGTTTTCGCGGGGATTCACCCCTCCACTTT. It yields the protein CASSFRGDSPLHF.

The V call is TRBV29-1, the J call TRBJ1-2; TRBD1 matches at 9 bases. CDR1 is SQVTM, CDR2 ANQGSEA, per germline. This CDR3 has 14 amino acids. Trimming cost V 6 bases and J 4 bases; bases outside gene matches: 9. The CDR3 loop is CSVDTGGVGYGYTF. Written as DNA, the CDR3 is TGCAGCGTAGATACAGGGGGCGTAGGCTATGGCTACACCTTC. Based on the CDR3 plus reference TRBV29-1 and TRBJ1-2, the full variable domain is SAVISQKPSRDICQRGTSLTIQCQVDSQVTMMFWYRQQPGQSLTLIATANQGSEATYESGFVIDKFPISRPNLTFSTLTVSNMSPEDSSIYLCSVDTGGVGYGYTFGSGTRLTVV.

The V and J genes are TRBV7-3 and TRBJ1-2; D gene unclear. The CDR3 totals 15 residues. The V end was cut by 6 bases, the J end by 1 base, with 15 bases between. The germline gives CDR1 SGHTA, CDR2 FQGTGA. This CDR3 is CASRQQNTLNYGYTF. The CDR3 bases are TGTGCCAGCAGGCAACAGAATACCCTTAACTATGGCTACACCTTC.

This clone was detected a few times. This chain joins TRBV29-1 and TRBJ2-7; D gene unclear. V lost 7 bases and J lost 0, with 10 bases in between. CDR3 length equals 12 residues. Germline V CDR1 and CDR2: SQVTM, ANQGSEA. The CDR3 region has the DNA TGCAGCGCATCAGTGAACTCCTACGAGCAGTACTTC. Its protein product is CSASVNSYEQYF.

The chain couples TRBV4-1 to TRBJ2-3; D call uncertain. This CDR3 contains 16 residues. The V gene lost 1 base and the J gene lost 2 bases, with 13 bases spanning the gap. Germline CDR1 MGHRA, CDR2 YSYEKL. The CDR3 coding sequence is TGCGCCAGCAGCCAAGCCCCAGTAGCTTCCACAGATACGCAGTATTTT. As protein: CASSQAPVASTDTQYF.

This clone has just a few counts. The chain recombines TRBV5-6 with TRBJ2-7; the match to TRBD1 covers 9 bases. CDR1 is SGHDT, CDR2 YYEEEE, per germline. Trimming at V came to 7 bases and at J to 3 bases, leaving 8 bases not matched to a gene. CDR3 size: 14 residues. The CDR3 loop is CASGTGTGNYEQYF. DNA of the CDR3: TGTGCCAGCGGAACCGGGACAGGGAACTACGAGCAGTACTTC. Complete variable domain (other parts from reference TRBV5-6 and TRBJ2-7): DAGVTQSPTHLIKTRGQQVTLRCSPKSGHDTVSWYQQALGQGPQFIFQYYEEEERQRGNFPDRFSGHQFPNYSSELNVNALLLGDSALYLCASGTGTGNYEQYFGPGTRLTVT.

This sequence joins TRBV25-1 and TRBJ1-1; a weak D match, TRBD1 (5 bases). The CDR3 extends over 18 amino acids. Trimming shortened V by 3 bases and J by 3 bases, and 23 bases separated the two germline ends. CDR1 is MGHDK and CDR2 is SYGVNS in the germline V gene. The chain's CDR3 is CASSDPAGLLGPDTEAFF. CDR3 DNA: TGTGCCAGCAGTGACCCCGCGGGACTTCTTGGTCCGGACACTGAAGCTTTCTTT. The full variable domain, completed using reference TRBV25-1 and TRBJ1-1, is EADIYQTPRYLVIGTGKKITLECSQTMGHDKMYWYQQDPGMELHLIHYSYGVNSTEKGDLSSESTVSRIRTEHFPLTLESARPSHTSQYLCASSDPAGLLGPDTEAFFGQGTRLTVV.

The V gene is TRBV5-6, the J gene TRBJ2-7; 12 nucleotides align to TRBD2. The CDR3 runs to 14 residues. Germline CDR1 reads SGHDT; CDR2 reads YYEEEE. V lost 5 bases to trimming and J lost 9 bases; unmatched junction nucleotides: 9. This CDR3 reads CASRLTSGSTVQYF. The CDR3 nucleotides read TGTGCCAGCAGGCTGACTAGCGGGAGTACGGTGCAGTACTTC.

J is TRBJ2-3 and V is TRBV27; D possibly corresponds to TRBD2 (6 bases). The CDR3 spans 15 residues. In germline, CDR1 is MNHEY, CDR2 SMNVEV (reference sequence). V lost 3 bases and J 0 bases, leaving 10 bases between the germline ends. CDR3 in DNA: TGTGCCAGCAGTTTCGTGGGACTCAGCACAGATACGCAGTATTTT. This codes for CASSFVGLSTDTQYF.

A few counts support this clone. The rearrangement uses TRBV19 and TRBJ2-1; TRBD2 might be the D (6 bases). Germline V gene lookup returns CDR1 LNHDA and CDR2 SQIVND (reference sequence). V lost 6 bases and J lost 9, with 12 bases in between. This CDR3 spans 12 amino acids. CDR3 protein: CASSPGDAEQFF. The CDR3, as DNA: TGTGCCAGTAGCCCGGGGGACGCTGAGCAGTTCTTC.

CDR3 loop: CASSLDNGGPYGYTF. The CDR3 DNA reads as TGTGCCAGCAGCTTAGATAACGGGGGGCCCTATGGCTACACCTTC. This sequence joins TRBV7-8 and TRBJ1-2, with TRBD1 as a possible D gene (6 bases). Germline-derived CDR1 and CDR2 are SGHVS and FQNEAQ. V lost 1 base and J lost 4, with 13 bases in between. The CDR3 has 15 amino acids. Full variable domain (remainder filled in from reference TRBV7-8 and TRBJ1-2): GAGVSQSPRYKVAKRGQDVALRCDPISGHVSLFWYQQALGQGPEFLTYFQNEAQLDKSGLPSDRFFAERPEGSVSTLKIQRTQQEDSAVYLCASSLDNGGPYGYTFGSGTRLTVV.

This clone was counted a single time. The rearrangement links TRBV6-1 to TRBJ2-2, with D possibly TRBD1 on 6 matching bases. V lost 5 bases to trimming and J lost 6 bases, with 10 bases between them. The CDR3 has 13 residues. Looked up from germline, CDR1 is MNHNS and CDR2 is SASEGT. Here the CDR3 reads CASSPGQAGELFF. CDR3 coding DNA: TGTGCCAGCAGTCCGGGACAAGCCGGGGAGCTGTTTTTT.

The rearrangement uses TRBV2 and TRBJ1-5; 9 nucleotides align to TRBD1. Germline CDR1 and CDR2: SNHLY and FYNNEI. V lost 8 bases and J lost 2; bases outside the gene matches: 1. The CDR3 has 13 amino acids. The CDR3 DNA reads as TGTGCCAGCCGGACAGGGGGCAATCAGCCCCAGCATTTT. Its translation is CASRTGGNQPQHF.

This chain links TRBV4-1 with TRBJ1-4, with a possible D match to TRBD1 (6 bases). The CDR3 totals 16 residues. V was trimmed by 1 base and J by 6 bases, leaving 15 bases between them. Per the germline V gene, CDR1 is MGHRA and CDR2 is YSYEKL. CDR3 protein: CASSQVPPGVDEKLFF. CDR3 bases: TGCGCCAGCAGCCAAGTTCCCCCAGGGGTGGATGAAAAACTGTTTTTT.